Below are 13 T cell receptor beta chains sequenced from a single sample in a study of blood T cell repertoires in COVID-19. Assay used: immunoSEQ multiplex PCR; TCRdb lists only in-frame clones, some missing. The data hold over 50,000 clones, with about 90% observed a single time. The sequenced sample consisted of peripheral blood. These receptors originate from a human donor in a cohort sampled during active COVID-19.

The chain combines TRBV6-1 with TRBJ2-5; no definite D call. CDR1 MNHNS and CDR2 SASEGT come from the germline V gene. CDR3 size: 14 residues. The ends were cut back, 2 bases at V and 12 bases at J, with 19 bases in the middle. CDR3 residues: CASSENPGHHAKYF. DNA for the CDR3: TGTGCCAGCAGTGAAAATCCTGGGCATCACGCGAAGTACTTC.

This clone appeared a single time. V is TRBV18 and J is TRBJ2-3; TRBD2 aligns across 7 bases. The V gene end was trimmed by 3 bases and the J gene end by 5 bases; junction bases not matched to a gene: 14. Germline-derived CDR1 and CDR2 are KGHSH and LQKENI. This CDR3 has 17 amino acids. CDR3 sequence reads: CASSPLGSGRAQDTQYF. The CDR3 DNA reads TGTGCCAGCTCACCCCTTGGGAGTGGGAGGGCCCAAGATACGCAGTATTTT.

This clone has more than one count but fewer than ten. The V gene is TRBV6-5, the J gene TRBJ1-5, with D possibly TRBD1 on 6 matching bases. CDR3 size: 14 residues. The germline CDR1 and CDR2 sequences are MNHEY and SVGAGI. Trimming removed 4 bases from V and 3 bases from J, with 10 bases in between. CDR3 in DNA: TGTGCCAGCAGTTCGACAGGTTTCAATCAGCCCCAGCATTTT. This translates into CASSSTGFNQPQHF.

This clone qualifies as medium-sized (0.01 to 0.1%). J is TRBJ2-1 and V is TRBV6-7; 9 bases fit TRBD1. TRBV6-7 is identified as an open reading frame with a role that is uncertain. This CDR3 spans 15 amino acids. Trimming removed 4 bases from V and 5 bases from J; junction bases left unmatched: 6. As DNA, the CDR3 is TGTGCCAGCAGTTTCCGGGACAGGGATGACAATGAGCAGTTCTTC. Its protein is CASSFRDRDDNEQFF.

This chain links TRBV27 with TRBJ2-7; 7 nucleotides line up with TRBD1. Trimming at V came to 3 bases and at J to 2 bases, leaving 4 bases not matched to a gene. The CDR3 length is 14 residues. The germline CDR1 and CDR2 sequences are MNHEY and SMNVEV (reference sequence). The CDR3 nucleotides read TGTGCCAGCAGTTTGAGGGGGCCGGCCTACGAGCAGTACTTC. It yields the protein CASSLRGPAYEQYF.

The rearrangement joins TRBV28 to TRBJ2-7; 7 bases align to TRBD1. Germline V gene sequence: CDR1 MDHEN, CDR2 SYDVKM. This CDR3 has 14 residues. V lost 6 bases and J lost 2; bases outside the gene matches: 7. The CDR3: CASRHEGQTYEQYF. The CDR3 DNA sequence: TGTGCCAGCAGACACGAGGGACAGACCTACGAGCAGTACTTC.

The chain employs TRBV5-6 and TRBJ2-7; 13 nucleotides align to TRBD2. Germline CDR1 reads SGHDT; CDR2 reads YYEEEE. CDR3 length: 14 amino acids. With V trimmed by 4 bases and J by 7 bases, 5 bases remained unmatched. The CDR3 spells CASSPTSGRGEQYF. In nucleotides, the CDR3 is TGTGCCAGCAGCCCCACTAGCGGGAGGGGGGAGCAGTACTTC.

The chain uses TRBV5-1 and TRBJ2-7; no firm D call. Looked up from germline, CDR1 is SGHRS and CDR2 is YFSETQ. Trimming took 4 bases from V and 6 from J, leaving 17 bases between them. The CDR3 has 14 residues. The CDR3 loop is CASSLAPAGLEQYF. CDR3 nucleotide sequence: TGCGCCAGCAGCCTCGCGCCGGCAGGTCTCGAGCAGTACTTC.

CDR3 in amino acids: CASSLTGSRRDEKLFF. CDR3 DNA: TGCGCCAGCAGCTTAACGGGGAGCAGACGGGATGAAAAACTGTTTTTT. J is TRBJ1-4 and V is TRBV5-1; D unresolved. Trimming cost V 2 bases and J 6 bases, with 17 bases left between them. Germline V gives CDR1 SGHRS, CDR2 YFSETQ. This CDR3 spans 16 amino acids. Combining the CDR3 with reference TRBV5-1 and TRBJ1-4 gives the whole variable domain KAGVTQTPRYLIKTRGQQVTLSCSPISGHRSVSWYQQTPGQGLQFLFEYFSETQRNKGNFPGRFSGRQFSNSRSEMNVSTLELGDSALYLCASSLTGSRRDEKLFFGSGTQLSVL.

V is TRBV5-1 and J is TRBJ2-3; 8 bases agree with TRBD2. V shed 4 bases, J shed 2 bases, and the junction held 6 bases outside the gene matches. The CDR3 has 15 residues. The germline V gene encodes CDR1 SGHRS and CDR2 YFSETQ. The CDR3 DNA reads TGCGCCAGCAGCACAGGACTAGCCTTCACAGATACGCAGTATTTT. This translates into CASSTGLAFTDTQYF. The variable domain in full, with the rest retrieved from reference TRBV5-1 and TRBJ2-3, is KAGVTQTPRYLIKTRGQQVTLSCSPISGHRSVSWYQQTPGQGLQFLFEYFSETQRNKGNFPGRFSGRQFSNSRSEMNVSTLELGDSALYLCASSTGLAFTDTQYFGPGTRLTVL.

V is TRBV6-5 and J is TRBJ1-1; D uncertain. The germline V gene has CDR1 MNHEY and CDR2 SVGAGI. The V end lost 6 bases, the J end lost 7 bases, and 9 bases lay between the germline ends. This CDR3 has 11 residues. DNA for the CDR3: TGTGCCAGCAGCTCGGGGTATGAAGCTTTCTTT. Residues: CASSSGYEAFF.

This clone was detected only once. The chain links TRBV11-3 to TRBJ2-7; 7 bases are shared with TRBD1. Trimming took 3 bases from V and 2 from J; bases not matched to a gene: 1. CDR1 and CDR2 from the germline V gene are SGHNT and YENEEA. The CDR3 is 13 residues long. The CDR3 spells CASSFDRAYEQYF. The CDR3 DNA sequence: TGTGCCAGCAGCTTTGACAGGGCCTACGAGCAGTACTTC.

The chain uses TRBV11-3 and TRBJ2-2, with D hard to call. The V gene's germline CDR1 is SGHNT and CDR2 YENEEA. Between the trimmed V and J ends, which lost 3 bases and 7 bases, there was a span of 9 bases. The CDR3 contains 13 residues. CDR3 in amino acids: CASSFSRHGELFF. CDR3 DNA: TGTGCCAGCAGCTTTTCTAGGCACGGGGAGCTGTTTTTT.